Listed here are 14 T cell receptor beta chains from one sample, sequenced in a study of cytomegalovirus exposure and HLA in healthy donors. Researchers ran the PCR with 60 Vbeta and 13 Jbeta primers. This table comes from immunoSEQ multiplex PCR, and its TCRdb copy is limited to in-frame clones, with some not included. In the table there are roughly 110,000 clones, 70% to 80% of which are singletons. Material for sequencing was PBMCs. Every receptor here comes from a man in his sixties in good health and CMV-seronegative.

The CDR3 DNA reads TGTGCCAGCTCACCAGCGATCCTTACAGGGGGAACTGAAGCTTTCTTT. Translated: CASSPAILTGGTEAFF. The rearrangement uses TRBV18 and TRBJ1-1; 8 nucleotides agree with TRBD1. Germline V gene sequence: CDR1 KGHSH, CDR2 LQKENI. The CDR3 consists of 16 residues. Trimming removed 2 bases from V and 5 bases from J; junction bases left unmatched: 10.

This chain uses TRBV10-3 with TRBJ1-2; no firm D call. This CDR3 has 12 residues. Trimming removed 2 bases at V and 8 bases at J, with 9 bases between. Germline-derived CDR1 and CDR2 are ENHRY and SYGVKD. Here the CDR3 reads CAISEGVTGYTF. In DNA, the CDR3 is TGTGCCATCAGTGAGGGAGTTACGGGCTACACCTTC.

This rearrangement joins TRBV4-1 to TRBJ2-3, with TRBD2 matching 7 bases. This CDR3 region has 16 residues. The germline V gene has CDR1 MGHRA and CDR2 YSYEKL. V shed 0 bases and J 5 bases; nucleotides not matched to a gene: 8. The DNA for the CDR3 is TGCGCCAGCAGCCAAGATCACGGGGGGAGGTTAGATACGCAGTATTTT. Encoded protein: CASSQDHGGRLDTQYF.

The genes are TRBV7-2 and TRBJ2-5; TRBD1 is a possible D gene (5 bases). The CDR3 is made up of 14 amino acids. Germline loops: CDR1 SGHTA, CDR2 FQGNSA. The V and J ends lost 1 base and 5 bases respectively, with 11 bases between them. CDR3: CASSLDGRVETQYF. The CDR3 DNA is TGTGCCAGCAGCTTAGATGGCAGGGTGGAGACCCAGTACTTC.

The CDR3 coding sequence is TGCGCCAGCTCATCCCAGGGTTCGGGGGCCAACGTCCTGACTTTC. Amino acids: CASSSQGSGANVLTF. The gene calls are TRBV5-1 and TRBJ2-6, with D possibly being TRBD1 (5 bases). CDR1 is SGHRS and CDR2 is YFSETQ in the germline V gene. This CDR3 is 15 amino acids long. Trimming left V 7 bases short and J 4 bases short, with 15 bases between.

The V and J genes are TRBV5-1 and TRBJ2-5; 9 nucleotides align to TRBD2. The CDR3 consists of 16 residues. Germline V gene data show CDR1 as SGHRS and CDR2 as YFSETQ. Trimming at V came to 1 base and at J to 2 bases, leaving 6 bases not matched to a gene. The CDR3 protein is CASSLPSGGSQETQYF. Written as DNA, the CDR3 is TGCGCCAGCAGCTTGCCAAGCGGGGGGAGTCAAGAGACCCAGTACTTC. The variable domain in full, with the rest retrieved from reference TRBV5-1 and TRBJ2-5, is KAGVTQTPRYLIKTRGQQVTLSCSPISGHRSVSWYQQTPGQGLQFLFEYFSETQRNKGNFPGRFSGRQFSNSRSEMNVSTLELGDSALYLCASSLPSGGSQETQYFGPGTRLLVL.

V and J are TRBV6-6 and TRBJ1-3, with D perhaps TRBD1 (6 bases). This CDR3 spans 12 amino acids. The germline gives CDR1 MNHNY, CDR2 SVGAGI (reference sequence). Trimming pared 11 bases from V and 2 bases from J, leaving 10 bases between. Written as DNA, the CDR3 is TGTGCCGTACAGGGAACTGGAAACACCATATATTTT. This encodes CAVQGTGNTIYF.

V usage is TRBV4-2 and J usage is TRBJ2-5; 12 bases fit TRBD2. The V and J ends lost 0 bases and 4 bases, in that order; junction bases with no gene match: 9. This CDR3 region has 18 residues. The germline V gene encodes CDR1 LGHNA and CDR2 YNFKEQ. The CDR3 sequence: CASSQERGASGGGETQYF. CDR3 DNA: TGTGCCAGCAGCCAAGAACGGGGGGCTAGCGGGGGGGGAGAGACCCAGTACTTC.

V is TRBV5-6 and J is TRBJ2-7; maybe TRBD1 (5 bases). V was pared by 1 base and J by 0 bases, with 14 bases between. This CDR3 comprises 16 residues. CDR1 is SGHDT and CDR2 is YYEEEE in the germline V gene. The CDR3 is CASSLLARESSYEQYF. CDR3 nucleotide sequence: TGTGCCAGCAGCTTGCTGGCCAGGGAAAGCTCCTACGAGCAGTACTTC.

This chain joins TRBV7-9 and TRBJ1-3, with 7 bases identical to TRBD1. The V gene end was trimmed by 1 base and the J gene end by 3 bases; junction bases not matched to a gene: 3. CDR1 is SEHNR and CDR2 is FQNEAQ in the germline V gene (reference sequence). The CDR3 loop spans 15 amino acids. The CDR3 sequence is CASSLVQGIGNTIYF. CDR3 coding DNA: TGTGCCAGCAGCTTAGTACAGGGGATTGGAAACACCATATATTTT.

This chain links TRBV15 with TRBJ2-5; maybe TRBD2 (6 bases). V lost 4 bases to trimming and J lost 2 bases, with 23 bases between them. This CDR3 has 18 amino acids. The germline CDR1 and CDR2 sequences are LNHNV and YYDKDF (reference sequence). CDR3 sequence reads: CATSTAGNPSFSQETQYF. CDR3 nucleotide sequence: TGTGCCACCAGCACGGCGGGGAACCCATCCTTTTCACAAGAGACCCAGTACTTC.

This clone was detected a few times. This rearrangement joins TRBV7-9 to TRBJ2-7; a weak D match, TRBD2 (5 bases). CDR3 length equals 13 residues. The V gene's germline CDR1 is SEHNR and CDR2 FQNEAQ (reference sequence). With 7 bases removed from V and 0 bases from J, the gap between germline ends came to 10 bases. CDR3 in amino acids: CASTLGDSYEQYV. CDR3 in DNA: TGTGCCAGCACCCTCGGGGACTCCTACGAGCAGTACGTC.

This clone was counted a few times. CDR3 region: CASRDGLAGGAGELFF. The DNA of the CDR3 is TGTGCCAGCAGGGACGGACTAGCGGGGGGCGCCGGGGAGCTGTTTTTT. J is TRBJ2-2 and V is TRBV25-1; 14 nucleotides align to TRBD2. This CDR3 spans 16 amino acids. V dropped 6 bases and J dropped 6; count of bases not matched to a gene: 6. Per germline, CDR1 MGHDK and CDR2 SYGVNS.

This rearrangement joins TRBV28 to TRBJ1-4; 8 positions agree with TRBD1. The CDR3 contains 15 residues. Germline V lookup: CDR1 MDHEN, CDR2 SYDVKM. The junction had 8 bases not matched to a gene; V was cut back by 1 base and J by 10 bases. As DNA, the CDR3 is TGTGCCAGCAGTTTATCGGGACAGGCGTTAGGAAAACTGTTTTTT. Residues: CASSLSGQALGKLFF.